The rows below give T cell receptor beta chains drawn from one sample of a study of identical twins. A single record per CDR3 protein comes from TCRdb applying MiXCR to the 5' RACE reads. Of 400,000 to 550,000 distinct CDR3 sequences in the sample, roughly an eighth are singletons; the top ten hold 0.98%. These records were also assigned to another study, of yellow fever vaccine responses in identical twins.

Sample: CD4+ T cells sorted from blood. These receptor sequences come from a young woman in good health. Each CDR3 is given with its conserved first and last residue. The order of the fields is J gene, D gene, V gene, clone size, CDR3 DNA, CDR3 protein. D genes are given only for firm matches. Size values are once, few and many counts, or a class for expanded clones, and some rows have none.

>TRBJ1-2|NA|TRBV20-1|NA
TGCAGTGCTAGTACTGCTAACTATGGCTACACCTTC
CSASTANYGYTF
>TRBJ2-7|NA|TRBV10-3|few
TGTGCCATCAGTGAATCGGGTCCCGAGCAGTACTTC
CAISESGPEQYF
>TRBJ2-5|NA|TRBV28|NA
TGTGCCAGCGGACACCTGAGCAGTGAAGAGACCCAGTACTTC
CASGHLSSEETQYF
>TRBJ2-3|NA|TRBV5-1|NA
TGCGCCAGCAGCTTTCAGGACTCATACACAGATACGCAGTATTTT
CASSFQDSYTDTQYF
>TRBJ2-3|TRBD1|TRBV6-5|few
TGTGCCAGCAGTTCCGGGACAGGAAGCACAGATACGCAGTATTTT
CASSSGTGSTDTQYF
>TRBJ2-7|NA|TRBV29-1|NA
TGCAGCGTTGCGGGCAGCCTTTACGAGCAGTACTTC
CSVAGSLYEQYF
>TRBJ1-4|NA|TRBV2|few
TGTGCCAGCAGTGGAGAGAGTGAAAAACTGTTTTTT
CASSGESEKLFF
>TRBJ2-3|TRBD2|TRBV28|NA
TGTGCCAGCAGTTCCCATTCTAGCGGGATAGTGACGCAGTATTTT
CASSSHSSGIVTQYF
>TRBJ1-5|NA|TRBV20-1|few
TGCAGTGCACATTCCCCCCGGGACCGAAATCAGCCCCAGCATTTT
CSAHSPRDRNQPQHF
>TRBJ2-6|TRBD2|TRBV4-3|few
TGCGCCAGCAGCCAAGATCTGACGACTAGCGCTTGGGCCAACGTCCTGACTTTC
CASSQDLTTSAWANVLTF
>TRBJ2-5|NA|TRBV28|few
TGTGCCAGCAGTAGTTCTGGTCTCACCGAAGAGACCCAGTACTTC
CASSSSGLTEETQYF
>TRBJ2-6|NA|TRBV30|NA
TGTGCCTGGAGTGTACAGACAGGTCATGGGGCCAACGTCCTGACTTTC
CAWSVQTGHGANVLTF
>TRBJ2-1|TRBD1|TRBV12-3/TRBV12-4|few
TGTGCCAGCAGTTTAGGTGGGACAGGGATCGGGTACAATGAGCAGTTCTTC
CASSLGGTGIGYNEQFF
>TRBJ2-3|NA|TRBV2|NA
TGTGCCAGCAGTGTCTGGAAGGATACGCAGTATTTT
CASSVWKDTQYF
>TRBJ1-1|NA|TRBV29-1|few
TGCAGCGTTACCAGGGGGAACACTGAAGCTTTCTTT
CSVTRGNTEAFF
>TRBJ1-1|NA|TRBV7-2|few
TGTGCCAGCAGCTTACTCGGGGCTGAAGCTTTCTTT
CASSLLGAEAFF
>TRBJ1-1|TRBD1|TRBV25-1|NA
TGTGCCAGCAGTGAGAGGACCGAGGGGGCCACTGAAGCTTTCTTT
CASSERTEGATEAFF
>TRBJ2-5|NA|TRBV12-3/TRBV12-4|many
TGTGCCAGCAGTCCAACCACGGGGACGGCCAGAACCCAGTACTTC
CASSPTTGTARTQYF
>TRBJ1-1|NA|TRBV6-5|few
TGTGCCAGCGCACGGGGAGCTGAAGCTTTCTTT
CASARGAEAFF
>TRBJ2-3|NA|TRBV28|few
TGTGCCAGCGGATCCGGACTGGATACGCAGTATTTT
CASGSGLDTQYF
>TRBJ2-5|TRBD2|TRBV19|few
TGTGCCAGTAGTTCACTAGCGTCGCAAGAGACCCAGTACTTC
CASSSLASQETQYF
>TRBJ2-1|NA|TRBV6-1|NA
TGTGCCAGCAGAGGCACCGCGACCTACAATGAGCAGTTCTTC
CASRGTATYNEQFF
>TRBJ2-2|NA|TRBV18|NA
TGTGCCAGCTCACCACCGGACCTCGCGAACACCGGGGAGCTGTTTTTT
CASSPPDLANTGELFF